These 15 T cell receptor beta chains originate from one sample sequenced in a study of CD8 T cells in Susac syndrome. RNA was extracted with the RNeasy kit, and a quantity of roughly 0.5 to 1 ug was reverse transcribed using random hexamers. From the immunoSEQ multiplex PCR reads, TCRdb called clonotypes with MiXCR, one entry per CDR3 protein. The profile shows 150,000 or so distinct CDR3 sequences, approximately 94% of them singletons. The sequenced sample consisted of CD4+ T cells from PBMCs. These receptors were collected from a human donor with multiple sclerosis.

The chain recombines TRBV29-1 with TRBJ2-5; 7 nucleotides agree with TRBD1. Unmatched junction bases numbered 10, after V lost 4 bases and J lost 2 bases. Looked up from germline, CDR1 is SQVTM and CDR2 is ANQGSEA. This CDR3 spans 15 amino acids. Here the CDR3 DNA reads TGCAGCGTTGTTGGGACAGTGGCCCAACAAGAGACCCAGTACTTC. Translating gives CSVVGTVAQQETQYF.

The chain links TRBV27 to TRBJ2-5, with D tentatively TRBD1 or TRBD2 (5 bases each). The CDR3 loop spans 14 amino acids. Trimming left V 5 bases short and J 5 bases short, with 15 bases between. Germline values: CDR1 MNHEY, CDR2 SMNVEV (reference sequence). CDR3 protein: CASSLTTEGETQYF. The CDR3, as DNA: TGTGCCAGCAGTCTAACCACCGAGGGGGAGACCCAGTACTTC.

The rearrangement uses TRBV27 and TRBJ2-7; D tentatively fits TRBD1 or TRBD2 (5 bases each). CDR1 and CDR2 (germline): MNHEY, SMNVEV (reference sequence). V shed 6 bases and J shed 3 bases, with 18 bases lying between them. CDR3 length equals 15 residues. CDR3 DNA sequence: TGTGCCAGCAGCCCCCCAGGGACGCCGATCTACGAGCAGTACTTC. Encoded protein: CASSPPGTPIYEQYF.

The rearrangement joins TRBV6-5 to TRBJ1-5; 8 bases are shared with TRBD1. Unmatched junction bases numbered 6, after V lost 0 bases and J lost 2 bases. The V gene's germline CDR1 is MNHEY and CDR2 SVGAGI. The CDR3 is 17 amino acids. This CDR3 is CASSYSRTGRGNQPQHF. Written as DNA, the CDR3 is TGTGCCAGCAGTTACTCACGGACAGGGCGCGGCAATCAGCCCCAGCATTTT.

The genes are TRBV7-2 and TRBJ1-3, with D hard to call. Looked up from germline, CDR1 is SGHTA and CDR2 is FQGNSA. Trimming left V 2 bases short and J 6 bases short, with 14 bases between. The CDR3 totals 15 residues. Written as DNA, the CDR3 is TGTGCCAGCAGCTTACAGACGGGTTCCGCAAACACCATATATTTT. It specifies CASSLQTGSANTIYF.

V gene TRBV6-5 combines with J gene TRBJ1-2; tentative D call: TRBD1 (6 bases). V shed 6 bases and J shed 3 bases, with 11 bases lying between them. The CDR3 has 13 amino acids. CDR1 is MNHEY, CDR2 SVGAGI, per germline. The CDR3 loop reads CASRSQGYYGYTF. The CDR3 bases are TGTGCCAGCAGATCACAGGGCTACTATGGCTACACCTTC.

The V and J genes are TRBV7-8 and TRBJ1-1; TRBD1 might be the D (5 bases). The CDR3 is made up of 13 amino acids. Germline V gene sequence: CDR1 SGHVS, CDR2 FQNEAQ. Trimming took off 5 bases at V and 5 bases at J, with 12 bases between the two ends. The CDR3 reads CASSPLRGTEAFF. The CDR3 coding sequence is TGTGCCAGCAGCCCATTGAGGGGAACTGAAGCTTTCTTT.

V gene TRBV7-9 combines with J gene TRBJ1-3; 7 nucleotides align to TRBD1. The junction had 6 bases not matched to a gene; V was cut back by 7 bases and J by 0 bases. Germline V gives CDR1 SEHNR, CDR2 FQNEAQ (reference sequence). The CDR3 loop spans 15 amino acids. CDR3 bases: TGTGCCAGCACCAGGGGGGGATCCTCTGGAAACACCATATATTTT. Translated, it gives CASTRGGSSGNTIYF.

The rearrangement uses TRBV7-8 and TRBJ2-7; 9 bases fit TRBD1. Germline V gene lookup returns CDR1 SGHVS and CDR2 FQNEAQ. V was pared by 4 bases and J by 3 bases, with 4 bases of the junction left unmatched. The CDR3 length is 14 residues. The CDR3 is CASSWGQGGYEQYF. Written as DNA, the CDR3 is TGTGCCAGCAGCTGGGGACAGGGAGGCTACGAGCAGTACTTC.

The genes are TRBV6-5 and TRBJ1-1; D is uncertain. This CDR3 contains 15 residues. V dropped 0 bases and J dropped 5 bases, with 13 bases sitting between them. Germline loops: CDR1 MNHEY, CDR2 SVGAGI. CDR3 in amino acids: CASSYSMGEPTEAFF. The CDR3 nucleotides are TGTGCCAGCAGTTACTCTATGGGAGAGCCGACTGAAGCTTTCTTT.

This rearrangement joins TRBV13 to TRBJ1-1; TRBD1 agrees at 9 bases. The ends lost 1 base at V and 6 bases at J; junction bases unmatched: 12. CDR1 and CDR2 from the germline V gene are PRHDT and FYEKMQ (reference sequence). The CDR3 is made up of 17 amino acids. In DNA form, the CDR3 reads TGTGCCAGCAGCTTAGACATAAGACAGGGGGGACAGGCTGAAGCTTTCTTT. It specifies CASSLDIRQGGQAEAFF.

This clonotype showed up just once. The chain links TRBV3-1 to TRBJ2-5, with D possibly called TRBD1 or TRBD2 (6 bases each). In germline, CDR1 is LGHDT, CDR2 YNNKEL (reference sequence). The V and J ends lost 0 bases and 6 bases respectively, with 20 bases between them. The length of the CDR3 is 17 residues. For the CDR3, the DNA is TGTGCCAGCAGCCAAGAAATAGGGGGGAGATGGGAGAAGACCCAGTACTTC. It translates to CASSQEIGGRWEKTQYF.

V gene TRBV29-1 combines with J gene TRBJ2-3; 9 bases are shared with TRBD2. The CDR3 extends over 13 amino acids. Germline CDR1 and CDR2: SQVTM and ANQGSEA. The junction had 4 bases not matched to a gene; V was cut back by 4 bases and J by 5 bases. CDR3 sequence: CSVGREGLDTQYF. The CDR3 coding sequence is TGCAGCGTTGGGCGGGAGGGCCTAGATACGCAGTATTTT.

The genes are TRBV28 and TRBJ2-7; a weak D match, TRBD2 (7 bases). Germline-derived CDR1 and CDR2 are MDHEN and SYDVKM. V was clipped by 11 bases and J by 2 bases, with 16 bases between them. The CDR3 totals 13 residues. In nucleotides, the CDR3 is TGTGCCGGGGGCAGCGGGACTACCTACGAGCAGTACTTC. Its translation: CAGGSGTTYEQYF.

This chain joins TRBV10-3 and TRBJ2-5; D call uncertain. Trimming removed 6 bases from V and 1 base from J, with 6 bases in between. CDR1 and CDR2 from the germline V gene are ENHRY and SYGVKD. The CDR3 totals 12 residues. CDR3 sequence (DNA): TGTGCCATCAGGGGCACCCAAGAGACCCAGTACTTC. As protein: CAIRGTQETQYF.